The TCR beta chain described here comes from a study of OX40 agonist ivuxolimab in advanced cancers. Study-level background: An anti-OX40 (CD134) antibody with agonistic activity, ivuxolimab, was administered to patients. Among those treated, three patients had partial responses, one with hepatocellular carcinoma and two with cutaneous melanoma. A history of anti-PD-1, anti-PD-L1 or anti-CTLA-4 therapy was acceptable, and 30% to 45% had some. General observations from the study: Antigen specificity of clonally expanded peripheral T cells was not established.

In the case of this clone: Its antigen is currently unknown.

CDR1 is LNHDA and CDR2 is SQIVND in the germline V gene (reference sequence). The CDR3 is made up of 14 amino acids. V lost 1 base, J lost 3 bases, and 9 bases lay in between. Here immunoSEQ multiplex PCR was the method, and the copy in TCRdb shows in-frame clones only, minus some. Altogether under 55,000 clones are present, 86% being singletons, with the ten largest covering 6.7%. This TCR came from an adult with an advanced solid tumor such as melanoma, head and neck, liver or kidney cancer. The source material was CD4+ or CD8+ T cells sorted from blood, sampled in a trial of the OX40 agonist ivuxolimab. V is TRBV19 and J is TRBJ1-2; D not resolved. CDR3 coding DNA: TGTGCCAGTAGTATAGTAGGACTCCACTATGGCTACACCTTC. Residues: CASSIVGLHYGYTF.